The source of this T cell receptor beta chain is a study of blood T cell repertoires in COVID-19. Across fewer than 25 US areas, participants ranged in age from about 18 to 100 years. Authors' analysis steps: Reference gene primers were amplified, and this amplification served to estimate nucleated cell counts. Profiled with immunoSEQ multiplex PCR; TCRdb holds only in-frame clones, not every one. The V and J calls and clone size are taken from that table; D and trimming were inferred from the DNA. Of roughly 130,000 clones in the sample, approximately 80% are singletons; the top ten hold roughly 9.2%. CDR3 length: 15 amino acids. Looked up from germline, CDR1 is LGHNA and CDR2 is YSLEER. J gave up 5 bases and V 0 bases, and 4 bases lay outside the gene matches.

The sequenced sample consisted of PBMCs or T cells enriched from blood (not recorded which). This sequence joins TRBV4-3 and TRBJ1-1; 9 bases match TRBD1. This TCR was sampled from a man between 50 and 59 years old who had recovered from COVID-19. CDR3 sequence (DNA): TGCGCCAGCAGCCAAGAAGGGACAGGGCGGACTGAAGCTTTCTTT. Its translation is CASSQEGTGRTEAFF.